The 7 T cell receptor beta chains presented below share a single source sample, sequenced in a study of PD-1 blockade in classical Hodgkin lymphoma. Clones were read by immunoSEQ multiplex PCR, and TCRdb kept only the in-frame ones, dropping some. The table lists some 93,000 clones, over 80% of them singletons. As for time point: cycle 4 day 1 (C4D1), after 6 weeks of nivolumab. With no exception, relapse followed autologous stem cell transplantation in all patients, and brentuximab vedotin exposure varied. The sequenced sample was peripheral blood mononuclear cells (PBMCs), obtained before the fourth cycle of nivolumab. These receptors all come from a human donor with classical Hodgkin lymphoma.

The J gene is TRBJ2-3, the V gene TRBV7-9; unclear D gene. V was trimmed by 5 bases and J by 2 bases, leaving 14 bases between them. The CDR3 extends over 15 amino acids. Germline CDR1 and CDR2: SEHNR and FQNEAQ (reference sequence). CDR3 sequence: CASSPDGTLTDTQYF. The CDR3 DNA sequence: TGTGCCAGCAGCCCGGACGGCACCCTCACAGATACGCAGTATTTT.

The V and J genes are TRBV5-1 and TRBJ1-1, with D tentatively TRBD1 (6 bases). CDR1 and CDR2 from the germline V gene are SGHRS and YFSETQ. Trimming stripped 0 bases from V and 5 bases from J, with 17 bases between. CDR3 length: 16 amino acids. This chain's CDR3 is CASSLVVGGHGTEAFF. The CDR3 region has the DNA TGCGCCAGCAGCTTGGTAGTCGGGGGCCATGGGACTGAAGCTTTCTTT.

The rearrangement joins TRBV28 to TRBJ1-4; 7 bases align to TRBD1. CDR1 and CDR2 (germline): MDHEN, SYDVKM. After removal of 5 bases from V and 7 bases from J, the junction contained 10 bases not matched to a gene. CDR3 length: 15 residues. The CDR3 DNA follows: TGTGCCAGCAGTGACCACACAGGGGTGGTTGAAAAACTGTTTTTT. Residues: CASSDHTGVVEKLFF.

This clone has more than one count but fewer than ten. The CDR3 sequence: CASSSFFPGGLDYGYTF. CDR3 nucleotides: TGTGCCAGCAGCTCCTTCTTCCCGGGGGGCTTAGACTATGGCTACACCTTC. The chain combines TRBV7-9 with TRBJ1-2; a weak D match, TRBD1 (6 bases). Germline CDR1 SEHNR, CDR2 FQNEAQ (reference sequence). The CDR3 is 17 amino acids. Trimming cost V 4 bases and J 3 bases, with 21 bases left between them.

The chain is built from TRBV7-2 and TRBJ2-7; 10 bases agree with TRBD2. The CDR3 loop spans 16 amino acids. V was clipped by 1 base and J by 4 bases; unmatched bases: 7. Germline V CDR1 and CDR2: SGHTA, FQGNSA. CDR3 in amino acids: CASSLVGLAESYEQYF. DNA of the CDR3: TGTGCCAGCAGCTTAGTTGGACTAGCGGAGAGTTACGAGCAGTACTTC.

The rearrangement uses TRBV7-3 and TRBJ2-2; D not certain. Germline V lookup: CDR1 SGHTA, CDR2 FQGTGA. CDR3 size: 14 residues. The germline V and J ends were trimmed by 5 bases and 2 bases, with 9 bases remaining between them. Here the CDR3 reads CASSAYINTGELFF. For the CDR3, the DNA is TGTGCCAGCAGCGCTTACATAAACACCGGGGAGCTGTTTTTT.

The chain couples TRBV5-1 to TRBJ1-2; unclear D gene. This CDR3 region has 14 residues. Trimming cost V 3 bases and J 2 bases, with 11 bases left between them. Germline assignment: CDR1 SGHRS and CDR2 YFSETQ. CDR3 amino acids: CASSSTGVNYGYTF. The CDR3 region has the DNA TGCGCCAGCAGCTCTACCGGCGTAAACTATGGCTACACCTTC.